These 11 T cell receptor beta chains share one sample of origin, sequenced in a study of HIV-infected children after antiretroviral therapy interruption (dated by TCRdb to about 2019). Library prep was done by 3' RACE. Sequencing relied on an Illumina MiSeq. To correct PCR amplification bias, TCR libraries were generated from RNA with a 3' RACE protocol that used unique molecular identifiers. TCRdb reworked the public reads: Q25 trimming with fastp, MiXCR clone assembly, productive beta chains retained. Entries that share a CDR3 protein sequence are merged under the most common genes and DNA. For this sample the table gives about 89,000 distinct CDR3 sequences, of which under 8% were detected only once. The top ten clones comprise 0.9% to 1.3% of the sample. The treatment or condition label here, explained by the study, means: PENTA 11 planned treatment interruption arm or continuous ART arm. The material sequenced was CD45RA+ CD4+ T cells from PBMCs, pooled from several time points, taken from a donor given antiretroviral therapy, either interrupted or continuous. The cell subset or site label, read with the paper, signifies: naive CD4+ CD45RA+ CD45RO- T cells. The receptors shown here come from a pool of human donors with HIV.

The sample holds a few counts of this clonotype. The chain couples TRBV20-1 to TRBJ2-1; maybe TRBD2 (6 bases). This CDR3 region has 16 residues. The V gene's germline CDR1 is DFQATT and CDR2 SNEGSKA (reference sequence). V shed 6 bases and J shed 7 bases, with 25 bases lying between them. The CDR3 DNA sequence: TGCAGTGCCCTAGGAGGGCTAGCCGGACTACCGAATGAGCAGTTCTTC. Amino acid sequence: CSALGGLAGLPNEQFF.

This clonotype was observed many times. The rearrangement joins TRBV5-1 to TRBJ2-1; TRBD1 is a possible D gene (5 bases). V gave up 4 bases and J gave up 6 bases, with 14 bases separating them. CDR3 size: 14 residues. Germline V gives CDR1 SGHRS, CDR2 YFSETQ. CDR3 amino acids: CASSLLTERNEQFF. The CDR3 DNA reads as TGCGCCAGCAGCCTGCTGACAGAGCGCAATGAGCAGTTCTTC.

This clonotype was seen repeatedly, ten times or more. The chain combines TRBV9 with TRBJ2-7, with TRBD1 matching 9 bases. This CDR3 contains 14 residues. Trimming at V came to 4 bases and at J to 2 bases, leaving 4 bases not matched to a gene. The germline CDR1 and CDR2 sequences are SGDLS and YYNGEE. CDR3 amino acids: CASSLRQGAYEQYF. CDR3 nucleotides: TGTGCCAGCAGCCTCCGACAGGGGGCCTACGAGCAGTACTTC.

This chain joins TRBV30 and TRBJ1-1; D may be TRBD1 (5 bases). The CDR3 covers 14 residues. Germline loops: CDR1 GTSNPN, CDR2 SVGIG (reference sequence). V was cut by 0 bases and J by 1 base, with 9 bases left in between. The CDR3 DNA reads TGTGCCTGGAGTGTCGGGCAGGGGAACACTGAAGCTTTCTTT. This gives the protein CAWSVGQGNTEAFF.

This clonotype was detected a few times. V is TRBV12-3 or TRBV12-4 and J is TRBJ1-2; TRBD1 might be the D (6 bases). CDR3 length: 12 residues. V gave up 6 bases and J gave up 3 bases, with 8 bases separating them. CDR3 sequence reads: CASSTGYYGYTF. The CDR3 DNA is TGTGCCAGCAGCACAGGGTACTATGGCTACACCTTC.

This clonotype was picked up a small number of times. This chain uses TRBV19 with TRBJ2-2; D possibly corresponds to TRBD2 (5 bases). CDR3 size: 16 residues. V was cut by 9 bases and J by 5 bases, with 22 bases left in between. Germline values: CDR1 LNHDA, CDR2 SQIVND (reference sequence). CDR3 DNA sequence: TGTGCCAGCTCAAAAAGACTACCTGGGGAGACCGGGGAGCTGTTTTTT. Its protein product is CASSKRLPGETGELFF.

This clonotype showed up many times. The chain has TRBV7-9 and TRBJ1-6; possibly TRBD1 for D (5 bases). Trimming took 6 bases from V and 7 from J, leaving 13 bases between them. The CDR3 length is 14 residues. CDR1 SEHNR and CDR2 FQNEAQ come from the germline V gene (reference sequence). CDR3 amino acids: CASSPGQLNSPLHF. The CDR3 nucleotides are TGTGCCAGCAGTCCAGGGCAACTAAATTCACCCCTCCACTTT.

This clonotype was picked up many times. The chain carries TRBV19 and TRBJ1-5, with D perhaps TRBD1 (5 bases). Per the germline V gene, CDR1 is LNHDA and CDR2 is SQIVND (reference sequence). This CDR3 comprises 14 residues. V gave up 7 bases and J gave up 1 base, with 11 bases separating them. This CDR3 reads CASTSRGSNQPQHF. CDR3 DNA: TGTGCCAGTACTTCCCGGGGGAGCAATCAGCCCCAGCATTTT.

This sequence joins TRBV19 and TRBJ2-7; D remains ambiguous. This CDR3 spans 14 amino acids. Trimming pared 1 base from V and 0 bases from J, leaving 7 bases between. Per germline, CDR1 LNHDA and CDR2 SQIVND (reference sequence). The CDR3 loop reads CASSIALSSYEQYF. The CDR3, as DNA: TGTGCCAGTAGTATAGCGTTGAGCTCCTACGAGCAGTACTTC.

The table lists this clonotype with many counts. The V and J genes are TRBV2 and TRBJ2-1; TRBD2 matches 10 bases. This CDR3 contains 16 residues. V lost 6 bases and J lost 6; bases outside the gene matches: 11. Germline V gene data show CDR1 as SNHLY and CDR2 as FYNNEI. CDR3 region: CASRATGLAPPNEQFF. Written as DNA, the CDR3 is TGTGCCAGCAGAGCCACGGGACTAGCGCCACCCAATGAGCAGTTCTTC.

The rearrangement links TRBV5-1 to TRBJ1-4; D is unclear. Trimming stripped 0 bases from V and 8 bases from J, with 8 bases between. The germline CDR1 and CDR2 sequences are SGHRS and YFSETQ. This CDR3 region has 13 residues. The CDR3 region has the DNA TGCGCCAGCAGCTTGGACGCGAACGAAAAACTGTTTTTT. Translating it yields CASSLDANEKLFF.